This T cell receptor (beta chain) was documented in a study of immune characteristics of hereditary and idiopathic chronic pancreatitis. Some background on the complete study: Local pancreatic immune cells and TCRbeta repertoires were profiled in hereditary and idiopathic chronic pancreatitis and were compared with control organ donor pancreases. The gDNA-based approach was chosen because it involved minimal in vitro experimental manipulation of pancreas-infiltrating T cells. TCRbeta sequencing was performed on 4 or 5 control pancreases, under ten hereditary chronic pancreatitis pancreases and roughly 6 idiopathic chronic pancreatitis pancreases.

The CDR3 runs 15 amino acids, cysteine and phenylalanine included. Solely the CDR3 DNA is kept, with 45 bases framed from the first base. According to the germline V gene, CDR1 reads LGHNA and CDR2 reads YSLEER. For this chain, trimming is 4 bases at the V end and 3 bases at the J end, and the number of junction bases without a gene match is 8. The method behind the library was the immunoSEQ multiplex PCR assay. From pancreatic genomic DNA, the TCRbeta CDR3 region along with adjacent sequences was amplified and then sequenced. The original pipeline was this. Repertoire diversity was assessed as a mean normalized Shannon-Wiener index, and productive clonality and productive rearrangement counts were also measured. The nonparametric Mann-Whitney U test was used to compare repertoire metrics between controls and chronic pancreatitis. A clonotype counted as shared when its CDR3beta sequence had identical amino acid composition and length across subjects. TCRdb mirrors the immuneACCESS table, restricted to in-frame sequences. Some clones are absent from its copies; in checked studies, under half trace to an unresolved V gene, and the reason for the others is unknown. The D gene and trimming were derived from the DNA, and the V and J assignments and clone size from that table. In all, the sample holds 6,000 or so clones, and roughly 68% of those were seen once. The leading ten clones occupy roughly 7.3% of the sample.

Remarks on this clone: Its cognate antigen has yet to be identified. No base qualities exist here, and no much larger clone lies one base off it.

Patients undergoing total pancreatectomy with islet autotransplantation (TPIAT) were the source of the chronic pancreatitis pancreas tissue. None of the chronic pancreatitis patients included in the study had a known history of diabetes. For TCRbeta sequencing, genomic DNA was extracted directly from bulk pancreas tissue, without T cell sorting. Pancreas tissues from patients and organ donors were collected consecutively at two US centers. What the study reported, not specific to this receptor: Differences in Vbeta-Jbeta gene family usage, including TRBV10, TRBV19, TRBV23 and TRBV5, were found between hereditary and idiopathic chronic pancreatitis. Significantly increased TCRbeta repertoire diversity and reduced clonality were observed in both chronic pancreatitis groups relative to controls. Because patient tissue could only be obtained at the time of TPIAT, differences in disease duration may have influenced the immune findings. Among 13 chronic pancreatitis patients, the number of productive TCR rearrangements showed a positive correlation with disease severity scores. The study did not include chronic pancreatitis caused by alcohol use.

Input material: pancreas tissue with hereditary chronic pancreatitis. The rearrangement joined TRBV4-3 to TRBJ1-1; 7 middle bases align to TRBD1. The TCR sequence derives from a human donor with chronic pancreatitis. The CDR3 here reads CASSPVTGVDTEAFF. The nucleotide sequence is TGCGCCAGCAGCCCCGTCACAGGGGTGGACACTGAAGCTTTCTTT.